Sequencing of this T cell receptor (beta chain) was carried out in a study of blood T cell repertoires in COVID-19. Assay used: immunoSEQ multiplex PCR; TCRdb lists only in-frame clones, some missing. The data hold about 180,000 clones, with about four fifths observed a single time. Sample: peripheral blood. The origin of this receptor is a human donor in a cohort sampled during active COVID-19.

The CDR3 here is CASSPLGARTEDTIYF. In nucleotides, the CDR3 is TGTGCCAGCTCACCACTTGGAGCCAGGACGGAGGACACCATATATTTT. The chain links TRBV18 to TRBJ1-3; D is uncertain. The germline gives CDR1 KGHSH, CDR2 LQKENI. This CDR3 is 16 amino acids long. V was trimmed by 1 base and J by 8 bases, leaving 18 bases between them.